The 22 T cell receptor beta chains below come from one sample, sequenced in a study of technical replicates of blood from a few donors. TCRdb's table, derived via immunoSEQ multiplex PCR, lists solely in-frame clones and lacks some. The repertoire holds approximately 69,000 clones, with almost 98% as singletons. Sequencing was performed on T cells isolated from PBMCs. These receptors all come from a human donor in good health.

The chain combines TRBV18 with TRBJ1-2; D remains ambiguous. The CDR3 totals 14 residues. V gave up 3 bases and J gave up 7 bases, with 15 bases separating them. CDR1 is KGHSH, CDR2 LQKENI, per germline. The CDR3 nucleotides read TGTGCCAGCTCACCTGAGGACGGGGAGGGTGGCTACACCTTC. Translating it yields CASSPEDGEGGYTF. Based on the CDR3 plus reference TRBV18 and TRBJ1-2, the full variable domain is NAGVMQNPRHLVRRRGQEARLRCSPMKGHSHVYWYRQLPEEGLKFMVYLQKENIIDESGMPKERFSAEFPKEGPSILRIQQVVRGDSAAYFCASSPEDGEGGYTFGSGTRLTVV.

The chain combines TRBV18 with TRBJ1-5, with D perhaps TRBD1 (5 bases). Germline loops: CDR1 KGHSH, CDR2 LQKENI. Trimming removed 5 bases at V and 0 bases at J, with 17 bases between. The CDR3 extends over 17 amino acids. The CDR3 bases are TGTGCCAGCTCATCATCAACTCGACAGCATAGCAATCAGCCCCAGCATTTT. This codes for CASSSSTRQHSNQPQHF.

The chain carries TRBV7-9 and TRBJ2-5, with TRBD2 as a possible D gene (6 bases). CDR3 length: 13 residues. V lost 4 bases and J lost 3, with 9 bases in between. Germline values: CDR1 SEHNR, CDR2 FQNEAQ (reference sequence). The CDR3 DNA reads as TGTGCCAGCAGCTCCGGCGGGGAAGAGACCCAGTACTTC. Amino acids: CASSSGGEETQYF. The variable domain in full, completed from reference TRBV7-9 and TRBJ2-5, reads DTGVSQNPRHKITKRGQNVTFRCDPISEHNRLYWYRQTLGQGPEFLTYFQNEAQLEKSRLLSDRFSAERPKGSFSTLEIQRTEQGDSAMYLCASSSGGEETQYFGPGTRLLVL.

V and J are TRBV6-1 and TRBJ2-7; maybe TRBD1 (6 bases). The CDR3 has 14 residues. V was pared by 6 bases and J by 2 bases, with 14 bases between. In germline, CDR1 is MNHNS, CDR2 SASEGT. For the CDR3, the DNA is TGTGCCAGCAGCTTCATCAGGGGAACCTACGAGCAGTACTTC. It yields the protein CASSFIRGTYEQYF.

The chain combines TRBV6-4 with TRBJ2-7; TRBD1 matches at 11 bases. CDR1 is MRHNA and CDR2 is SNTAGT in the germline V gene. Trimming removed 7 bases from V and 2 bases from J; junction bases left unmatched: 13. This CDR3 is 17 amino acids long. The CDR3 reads CASTGTGGNHRTYEQYF. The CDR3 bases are TGTGCCAGCACCGGGACAGGGGGAAACCACAGAACCTACGAGCAGTACTTC.

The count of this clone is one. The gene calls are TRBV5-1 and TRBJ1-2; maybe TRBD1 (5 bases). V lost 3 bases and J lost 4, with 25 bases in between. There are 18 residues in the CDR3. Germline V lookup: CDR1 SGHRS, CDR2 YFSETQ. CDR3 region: CASSSRWTSSQAVYGYTF. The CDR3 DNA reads TGCGCCAGCAGCTCGAGATGGACATCTTCGCAGGCGGTCTATGGCTACACCTTC. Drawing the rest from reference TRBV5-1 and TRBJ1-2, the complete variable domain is KAGVTQTPRYLIKTRGQQVTLSCSPISGHRSVSWYQQTPGQGLQFLFEYFSETQRNKGNFPGRFSGRQFSNSRSEMNVSTLELGDSALYLCASSSRWTSSQAVYGYTFGSGTRLTVV.

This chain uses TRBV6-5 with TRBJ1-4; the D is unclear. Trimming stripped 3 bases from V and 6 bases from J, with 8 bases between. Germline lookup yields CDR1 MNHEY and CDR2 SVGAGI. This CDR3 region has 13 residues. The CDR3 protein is CASSYGGYEKLFF. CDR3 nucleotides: TGTGCCAGCAGTTATGGAGGGTATGAAAAACTGTTTTTT.

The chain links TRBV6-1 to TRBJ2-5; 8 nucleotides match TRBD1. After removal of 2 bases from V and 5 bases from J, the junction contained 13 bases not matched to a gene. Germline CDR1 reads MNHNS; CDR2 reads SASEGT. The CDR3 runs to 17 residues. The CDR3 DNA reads TGTGCCAGCAGTGAACACCTCGGAAGTCAGGGGGCGGAGACCCAGTACTTC. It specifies CASSEHLGSQGAETQYF.

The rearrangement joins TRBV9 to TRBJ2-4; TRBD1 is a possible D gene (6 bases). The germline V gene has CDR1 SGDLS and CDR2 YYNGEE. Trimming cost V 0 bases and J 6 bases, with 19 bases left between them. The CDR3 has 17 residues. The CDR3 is CASSVASGAEEGNIQYF. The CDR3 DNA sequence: TGTGCCAGCAGCGTAGCTTCAGGGGCCGAAGAGGGAAACATTCAGTACTTC.

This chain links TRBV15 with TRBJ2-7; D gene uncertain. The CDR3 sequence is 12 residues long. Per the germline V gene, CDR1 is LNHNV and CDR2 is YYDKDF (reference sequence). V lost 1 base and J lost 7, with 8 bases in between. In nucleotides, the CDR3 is TGTGCCACCAGCAGAGTCAACGGGGAGCAGTACTTC. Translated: CATSRVNGEQYF.

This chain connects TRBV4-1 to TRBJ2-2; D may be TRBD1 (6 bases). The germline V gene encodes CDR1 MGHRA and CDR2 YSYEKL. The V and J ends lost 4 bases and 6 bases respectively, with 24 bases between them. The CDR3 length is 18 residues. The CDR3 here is CASSLGRQAGRGAGELFF. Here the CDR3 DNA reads TGCGCCAGCAGCCTAGGAAGACAGGCAGGCCGTGGAGCCGGGGAGCTGTTTTTT.

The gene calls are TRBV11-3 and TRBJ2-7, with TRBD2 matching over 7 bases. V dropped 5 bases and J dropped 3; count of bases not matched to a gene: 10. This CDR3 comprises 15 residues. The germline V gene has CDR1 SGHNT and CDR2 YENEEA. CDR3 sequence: CASSPSLAGDYEQYF. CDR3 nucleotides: TGTGCCAGCAGCCCCAGCTTGGCGGGGGACTACGAGCAGTACTTC.

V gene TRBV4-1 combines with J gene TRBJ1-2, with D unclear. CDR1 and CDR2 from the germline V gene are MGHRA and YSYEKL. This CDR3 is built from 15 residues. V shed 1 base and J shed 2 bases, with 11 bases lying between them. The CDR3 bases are TGCGCCAGCAGCCAAGTAACCCCGGGGAACTATGGCTACACCTTC. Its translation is CASSQVTPGNYGYTF.

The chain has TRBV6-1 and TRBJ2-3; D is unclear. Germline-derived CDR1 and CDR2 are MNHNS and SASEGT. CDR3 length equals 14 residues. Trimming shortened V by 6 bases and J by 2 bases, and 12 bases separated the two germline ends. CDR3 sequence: CASSHASTTDTQYF. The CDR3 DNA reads TGTGCCAGCAGCCACGCCTCTACCACAGATACGCAGTATTTT.

CDR3 sequence (DNA): TGTGCCACCAGCAGAGCTTATGGGACAGGGATCCAGCCCCAGCATTTT. It is translated as CATSRAYGTGIQPQHF. V is TRBV15 and J is TRBJ1-5; 9 bases fit TRBD1. Germline loops: CDR1 LNHNV, CDR2 YYDKDF (reference sequence). CDR3 size: 16 residues. The ends lost 1 base at V and 7 bases at J; junction bases unmatched: 8.

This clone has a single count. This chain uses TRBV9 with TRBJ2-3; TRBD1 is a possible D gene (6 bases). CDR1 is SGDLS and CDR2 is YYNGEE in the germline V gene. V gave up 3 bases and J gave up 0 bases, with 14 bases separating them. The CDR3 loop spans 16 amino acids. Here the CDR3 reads CASSGFRGTSTDTQYF. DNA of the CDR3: TGTGCCAGCAGCGGATTCAGGGGCACGAGCACAGATACGCAGTATTTT.

CDR3 sequence (DNA): TGTGCCAGCAGCTTAGGGTCAGCCGGGTCCCAGCATTTT. Translation: CASSLGSAGSQHF. This chain joins TRBV7-6 and TRBJ1-5; D is unclear. Between the trimmed V and J ends, which lost 1 base and 11 bases, there was a span of 12 bases. Germline CDR1 SGHVS, CDR2 FNYEAQ. There are 13 residues in the CDR3.

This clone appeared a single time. CDR3 protein: CASRGGQTLPEQYF. The CDR3 DNA reads TGCGCCAGCAGAGGGGGACAAACCCTTCCCGAGCAGTACTTC. The chain joins TRBV10-1 to TRBJ2-7, with D possibly matching TRBD1 (6 bases). CDR3 length: 14 amino acids. Trimming took off 6 bases at V and 6 bases at J, with 18 bases between the two ends. The germline CDR1 and CDR2 sequences are WNHNN and SYGVQD (reference sequence).

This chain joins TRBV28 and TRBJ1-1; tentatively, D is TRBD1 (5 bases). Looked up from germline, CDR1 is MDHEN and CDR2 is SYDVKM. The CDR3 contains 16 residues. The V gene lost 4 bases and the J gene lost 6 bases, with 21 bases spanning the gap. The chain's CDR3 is CASSSGAFPARAEAFF. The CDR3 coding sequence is TGTGCCAGCAGTTCTGGGGCCTTCCCGGCCAGGGCTGAAGCTTTCTTT.

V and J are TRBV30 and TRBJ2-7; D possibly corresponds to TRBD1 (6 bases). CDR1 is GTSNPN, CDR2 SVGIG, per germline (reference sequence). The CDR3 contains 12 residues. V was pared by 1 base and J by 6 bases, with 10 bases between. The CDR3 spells CAWSAQGIEQYF. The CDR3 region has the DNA TGTGCCTGGAGTGCACAGGGCATCGAGCAGTACTTC. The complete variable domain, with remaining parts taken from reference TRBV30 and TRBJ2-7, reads SQTIHQWPATLVQPVGSPLSLECTVEGTSNPNLYWYRQAAGRGLQLLFYSVGIGQISSEVPQNLSASRPQDRQFILSSKKLLLSDSGFYLCAWSAQGIEQYFGPGTRLTVT.

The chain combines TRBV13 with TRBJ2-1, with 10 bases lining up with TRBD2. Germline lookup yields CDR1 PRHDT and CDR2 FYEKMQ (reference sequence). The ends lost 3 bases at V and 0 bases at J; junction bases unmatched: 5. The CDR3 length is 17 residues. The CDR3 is CASSFYLAGASYNEQFF. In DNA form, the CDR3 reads TGTGCCAGCAGCTTTTACCTAGCGGGGGCCTCCTACAATGAGCAGTTCTTC.

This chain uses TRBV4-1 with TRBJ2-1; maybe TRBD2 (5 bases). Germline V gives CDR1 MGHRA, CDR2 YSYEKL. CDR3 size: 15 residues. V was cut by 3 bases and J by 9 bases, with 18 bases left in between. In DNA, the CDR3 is TGCGCCAGCAGCCAGACTATACTGGAGAACCTTGAGCAGTTCTTC. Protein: CASSQTILENLEQFF.